The following is a T cell receptor beta chain sequence with its context. The antigen this receptor binds is unknown. No base quality values were provided; no much bigger clone lies one nucleotide off. This entry is derived from a study of shared clonotypes between healthy human individuals (dated by TCRdb to the early 2020s). Describing the broader study: The cohort comprised a couple of women and a few men aged 18 to 49 years. For each donor, three plates each were used for CD4 naive and CD4 memory, two plates were used for CD8 naive, and one plate was used for CD8 memory. Per donor, leukapheresis produced somewhere between about 0.85 and 8.9 billion PBMCs. Different laboratories and diverse techniques were used to prepare libraries and sequence TCR repertoires, to increase sequencing depth and limit assay-specific biases. Blood TCR repertoires of roughly five healthy adults were deeply sequenced to estimate repertoire size and the extent of clonotype sharing between individuals.

The germline ends are 12 bases apart after V is trimmed by 1 base and J by 2 bases. Based on the germline V gene, the CDR1 and CDR2 sequences are MNHNS and SASEGT. From cysteine to phenylalanine, the CDR3 is 15 amino acids long. Only the CDR3 part of the read is kept: 45 bases, read in frame from the first base. The donors were healthy, HIV-negative adults who had no recently reported acute infections or vaccinations. Only Caucasian adults living in Nashville, Tennessee, USA were represented among the donors. CD8 memory samples combined magnetically selected CD45RO+ cells with CCR7-negative CD45RA+ effector memory (TemRA) cells. Blood was obtained by leukapheresis, after which PBMCs were separated by Ficoll-Histopaque density gradient centrifugation and cryopreserved in liquid nitrogen vapor phase. Purity and quantity of every magnetically sorted T cell population were checked by analytical flow cytometry. Each sorted fraction had its genomic DNA isolated and then quantified by UV absorbance on a Nanodrop 2000c.

What the work shows at the level of the full study, not this receptor alone: Naive subsets generally had larger estimated clonotype richness than memory subsets did. Rarefaction of sorted-subset datasets indicated incomplete sequencing despite the large sequencing depth. When a handful of donors were compared, the shared fraction of clonotypes was about 5.5% for naive CD4, over 3% for naive CD8, about 2.4% for memory CD4, and 0.3% to 0.5% for memory CD8. Sampling was restricted to blood, and TCR repertoires in tissues likely differ from the TCR repertoires found in blood. Pairwise subsampling led to the expectation that sequencing depth would affect the degree of clonotype sharing among donors. Because the study included only a small number of donors, the genetic and exposure-history diversity represented was limited. Compared with non-shared clonotypes, clonotypes shared by all four sorted-subset donors had higher generation probabilities.

Using the deep immunoSEQ assay, TCR CDR3 regions were amplified from genomic DNA by multiplex PCR. Genomic DNA extracted from each cell subset was distributed evenly over all wells of several immunoSEQ 96-well plates, and each plate served as one replicate. For sorted subsets, each replicate PCR was loaded with roughly 200 ng genomic DNA, equivalent to 25,000 to 35,000 T cell genomes. Purified libraries were measured with a Qubit 3.0 fluorometer, size-checked on a Bioanalyzer 2100, and measured again with the KAPA Library Quantification kit. Every immunoSEQ 96-well plate was sequenced on a dedicated single-read 150-cycle Illumina NextSeq 550 flow cell. Per the source publication's procedure: The immunoSEQ output contained only junctional sequences without quality scores, so filtering could not match that applied to full-length reads. Sequences were annotated with PyIR, a Python wrapper for IgBLAST v1.9, and V/J genes and CDR3 were assigned using IMGT germline references. Reads were filtered out if the reads had weak V/J assignments (E-value above 1e-6), no CDR3, stop codons, out-of-frame junctions, or ambiguous translated residues. V3J clonotypes were defined as sequences sharing the same inferred V gene, J gene, and CDR3 amino acid sequence. Percentage overlap between repertoires was calculated by dividing the number of shared unique clonotypes by the size of the smaller repertoire. Richness of each repertoire was evaluated using RTK rarefaction, the Chao1 estimator, and Recon v2.1 estimates of unobserved clonotypes. For all TCRbeta clonotypes obtained by the gDNA method from a few donors, generation probabilities were computed with OLGA. The clones in this table, taken by TCRdb from immuneACCESS, are in-frame only. Not every clone is retained; where verified, under half of the shortfall comes from an unresolved V gene, and the cause of the rest is unknown. The V and J calls and clone size were taken over from that table, and D and trimming were inferred from the DNA. A total of 650,000 to 700,000 clones appear in this sample, 90% of them only once. Jointly, the top ten make up about 33% of the sample.

The TCR sequence derives from a man aged 18 to 29 in good health. Some clones in this sample may be carry-over from other donors' samples. The sequencing input was memory CD8+ T cells from PBMCs. This specimen's cell subset or site label, interpreted: CD45RO+ cells pooled with CCR7-negative TemRA cells. This receptor chain uses TRBV6-1 and TRBJ2-7; the D gene is possibly TRBD1 or TRBD2, each agreeing over 6 bases. The CDR3 loop reads CASSEVTGRPYEQYF. The nucleotides read TGTGCCAGCAGTGAAGTCACAGGGAGGCCCTACGAGCAGTACTTC.